The T cell receptor (beta chain) under discussion was sequenced for a study of T cells in Graves' hyperthyroidism and ophthalmopathy (dated by TCRdb to between 2018 and 2021). Background on the whole study: Peripheral blood was sampled at the time of initial diagnosis, prior to any treatment. Thyroid tissue and blood T-cell repertoires from six Graves' hyperthyroidism patients were also compared in the study. An independent validation cohort of under 20 hyperthyroidism patients and about 16 patients who later progressed to ophthalmopathy tested prospective prediction of ophthalmopathy. A discovery cohort of about 96 patients, 43 with Graves' ophthalmopathy and 57 with stable Graves' hyperthyroidism, was used to find distinguishing TCR V-J signatures. Following sampling, methimazole starting at 30 mg daily was given to hyperthyroidism patients, and high-dose intravenous methylprednisolone was given to ophthalmopathy patients. The approximately 100 discovery patients were divided at random into training and test sets in a 7:3 ratio. TCR Vbeta CDR3 sequencing of some 140 peripheral blood samples (approximately 44 ophthalmopathy, 75 hyperthyroidism and approximately 17 progressor patients) is reported in the paper. Summary of the overall study and its limitations: In validation, the model predicted progression to ophthalmopathy a median of approximately 6.3 months before onset, with about 71% sensitivity and 72.22% specificity. Sample size was not statistically predetermined, and investigators were not blinded to group allocation. A model built on a 13 V-J signature distinguished ophthalmopathy from stable hyperthyroidism, reaching about 88% sensitivity and 81.08% specificity in cross-validation and 80%/75% in testing. Most expanded thyroid clonotypes (frequency above 0.001) were also detected in blood, a finding suggesting that blood repertoires may reflect thyroid immune responses.

From a lookup of the germline V gene, CDR1 and CDR2 are SGDLS and YYNGEE. After removal of 2 bases from V and 7 bases from J, the junction retains 5 bases not matched to a gene. Spanning cysteine to phenylalanine, the CDR3 consists of 14 amino acids. Solely the CDR3 DNA is kept, with 42 bases framed from the first base. TCR beta CDR3 regions were amplified from RNA transcripts. The first round of RT-PCR for the TCR CDR3 was performed with the HTBI primer set and the Qiagen OneStep RT-PCR kit. A second multiplex PCR round built the libraries, followed by size selection and purification. Libraries were sequenced paired-end with 100 bp reads on an Illumina HiSeq2000. In the paper's pipeline: Raw data were processed with SOAPnuke, discarding reads with adapters, uncalled bases, mean Phred below 15, or no exact constant-primer or identifier match. COPE v1.2.5 was used to merge high-quality paired reads, and clonotypes were defined as unique nucleotide sequences. Clonotypes were aligned to IMGT TRBV, TRBD and TRBJ reference segments using MiTCR v1.1. Only V-J combinations with frequency above 0.0001, covering about 99% of repertoires, were analysed. The TCS score was defined as the ratio of F50 (clonal expansion) to E x V (chaos), calculated using BLOSUM62-based TCRdist between CDR3 peptides within each V-J. Welch's t-statistics and random forest reduced 450 to 600 V-J features to under 15, which were used in a naive Bayes classifier (R e1071). Clones were called with MiXCR by TCRdb after fastp trimmed the public reads at Q25, and only in-frame beta chains were retained. Identical CDR3 proteins give one entry, which carries the most common genes and DNA. The V and J calls follow TCRdb's processing rather than the paper's. This sample lists 270,000 or so distinct CDR3 sequences; roughly 15% were detected once. The ten largest clones represent about 30% of the sample.

This clonotype was seen repeatedly, ten times or more. This clone's antigen is unknown. Base quality data are lacking; no much larger clone is found one base away. Hyperthyroidism patients were newly diagnosed, with disease duration under 2 months, and aged 18 to 65 years. Patients with uncontrolled infections, other autoimmune diseases, pregnancy or lactation were excluded. Diagnoses were based on clinical symptoms, serum thyroxine and TRAb, thyroid ultrasound and orbital computed tomography. Blood from progressor patients was collected at the time of first diagnosis with hyperthyroidism, before any ophthalmopathy symptoms had appeared. Ficoll-Paque density gradient centrifugation was used to isolate PBMCs from around 10 ml of fresh peripheral blood. Progressor patients were defined as those initially diagnosed with Graves' hyperthyroidism in whom ophthalmopathy developed during follow-up. Total RNA was extracted with Trizol reagent, and quality was checked on an Agilent 2100 Bioanalyzer.

The sample taken for sequencing was blood. The chain uses TRBV9 and TRBJ2-7; the central 11 bases match TRBD2. The TCR was taken from a woman between 50 and 59 years old with Graves' hyperthyroidism that later progressed to Graves' ophthalmopathy. The CDR3 region reads CASSVTSGSSEQYF. The DNA reads TGTGCCAGCAGCGTCACTAGCGGGAGTAGTGAGCAGTACTTC.